The 10 T cell receptor beta chains in this list originate from one sample, sequenced in a study of T-cell reconstitution after alpha-beta-depleted transplantation in children. Preparation of the TCRbeta library involved a method that used unique molecular identifiers. TCRdb itself ran the PCR reads through MiXCR, one entry per CDR3 protein. The table shows fewer than 250,000 distinct CDR3 sequences, with 8.2% occurring only once. Specimen: PBMCs, mostly from graft donor cells, collected 180 days after TCRalphabeta/CD19-depleted stem cell transplant. Receptors were obtained from a male patient younger than 18 who had a stem cell transplant for acute lymphoblastic leukemia, so the T cells may come from the graft donor.

This clonotype was observed many times. CDR3 residues: CSAHSWRYTEAFF. CDR3 nucleotides: TGCAGTGCCCACTCGTGGAGGTACACTGAAGCTTTCTTT. The rearrangement links TRBV20-1 to TRBJ1-1; D gene unclear. Looked up from germline, CDR1 is DFQATT and CDR2 is SNEGSKA (reference sequence). V was shortened by 6 bases and J by 3 bases, with 14 bases between the two germline ends. The CDR3 runs to 13 residues.

In its sample, this clonotype was seen many times. The rearrangement joins TRBV12-3 or TRBV12-4 to TRBJ1-1; a weak D match, TRBD1 (6 bases). This CDR3 spans 12 amino acids. V lost 6 bases and J lost 5, with 10 bases in between. The DNA for the CDR3 is TGTGCCAGCAGCTTGAGGGGGACTGAAGCTTTCTTT. Protein: CASSLRGTEAFF.

In its sample, this clonotype was seen many times. The chain recombines TRBV20-1 with TRBJ1-1, with TRBD1 identical over 10 bases. The germline gives CDR1 DFQATT, CDR2 SNEGSKA (reference sequence). The CDR3 loop spans 17 amino acids. V dropped 0 bases and J dropped 1; count of bases not matched to a gene: 8. The CDR3 region has the DNA TGCAGTGCTAGAGATCTGGGACAGGGGATGAAGAACACTGAAGCTTTCTTT. Protein product: CSARDLGQGMKNTEAFF.

The V call is TRBV9, the J call TRBJ2-7, with D possibly matching TRBD2 (5 bases). With 4 bases removed from V and 3 bases from J, the gap between germline ends came to 14 bases. The CDR3 sequence is 14 residues long. In germline, CDR1 is SGDLS, CDR2 YYNGEE. The CDR3 DNA sequence: TGTGCCAGCAGCCCGGGATCCCTGGACTACGAGCAGTACTTC. This codes for CASSPGSLDYEQYF.

This clonotype was seen repeatedly, ten times or more. The V and J genes are TRBV9 and TRBJ2-3, with TRBD2 matching 9 bases. The ends lost 0 bases at V and 6 bases at J; junction bases unmatched: 11. This CDR3 spans 17 amino acids. Per the germline V gene, CDR1 is SGDLS and CDR2 is YYNGEE. This CDR3 reads CASSVEVGGGALDTQYF. Here the CDR3 DNA reads TGTGCCAGCAGCGTAGAAGTAGGCGGGGGGGCCCTGGATACGCAGTATTTT.

There are many counts of this clonotype. The chain has TRBV5-1 and TRBJ2-7; TRBD1 agrees at 10 bases. Germline CDR1 SGHRS, CDR2 YFSETQ. The CDR3 runs 13 residues. Trimming cost V 4 bases and J 12 bases; bases outside gene matches: 10. The CDR3 loop reads CASSPEGTGDWYF. DNA of the CDR3: TGCGCCAGCAGCCCCGAAGGGACAGGGGATTGGTACTTC.

This clonotype was detected ten times or more. The rearrangement joins TRBV7-6 to TRBJ1-1; D unclear. V was clipped by 6 bases and J by 1 base, with 9 bases between them. Germline assignment: CDR1 SGHVS and CDR2 FNYEAQ. This CDR3 is 13 amino acids long. This CDR3 reads CASSRVRNTEAFF. The CDR3 DNA sequence: TGTGCCAGCAGTCGTGTAAGGAACACTGAAGCTTTCTTT.

This clonotype was counted at least ten times. This chain uses TRBV6-2 or TRBV6-3 with TRBJ1-1; D remains ambiguous. This CDR3 comprises 14 residues. Germline-derived CDR1 and CDR2 are MNHEY and SVGEGT. V was shortened by 2 bases and J by 3 bases, with 10 bases between the two germline ends. The CDR3 DNA follows: TGTGCCAGCAGTTACAGGGCTAGGGACACTGAAGCTTTCTTT. Its protein is CASSYRARDTEAFF.

This clonotype has ten or more counts. The chain combines TRBV3-1 with TRBJ2-1; possible D gene TRBD1, 6 bases. CDR1 is LGHDT, CDR2 YNNKEL, per germline (reference sequence). The ends were cut back, 4 bases at V and 3 bases at J, with 16 bases in the middle. The CDR3 extends over 16 amino acids. The CDR3 coding sequence is TGTGCCAGCAGCCCGTCTACAGGGTATCTCTACAATGAGCAGTTCTTC. Its translation is CASSPSTGYLYNEQFF.

This clonotype appeared many times. V gene TRBV28 combines with J gene TRBJ2-6; 8 nucleotides match TRBD2. The CDR3 has 14 amino acids. Trimming took 6 bases from V and 2 from J; bases not matched to a gene: 0. Per germline, CDR1 MDHEN and CDR2 SYDVKM. The CDR3 region is CASRTSAGANVLTF. CDR3 DNA sequence: TGTGCCAGCAGGACTAGCGCTGGGGCCAACGTCCTGACTTTC.